This T cell receptor (beta chain) was found in a study of shared clonotypes between healthy human individuals. Looking at the study overall: Each donor contributed plates that comprised three CD4 naive, three CD4 memory, two CD8 naive and one CD8 memory. General study results and limits: Rarefaction indicated that sorted-subset sequencing remained incomplete although depth was large.

The CDR3 covers 11 residues. The germline CDR1 and CDR2 sequences are GTSNPN and SVGIG (reference sequence). Trimming took off 5 bases at V and 5 bases at J, with 9 bases between the two ends. Using immunoSEQ multiplex PCR, the repertoire was profiled, and TCRdb retains in-frame clones only, with some absent. The sample carries around 2,000,000 clones, about 95% recorded once. On this clone: Its antigen is undetermined.

Naive CD8 cells were CD45RO-negative, positively selected for CCR7, excluding terminally differentiated effector memory CD45RA+ cells. The genes are TRBV30 and TRBJ2-5; D may be TRBD2 (5 bases). This clonotype originated in a man aged 18 to 35 in good health. The sample comprised naive CD8+ T cells sorted from blood. CDR3 sequence (DNA): TGTGCCTGGGGAGGTGGGGAGACCCAGTACTTC. It encodes CAWGGGETQYF.